This TCR beta chain was recorded in a study of beta chain features in type 1 diabetes. Study details: Sorted cells, 90 million to 130 million in number, were examined across all samples.

What was sequenced were expressed TCRB transcripts, since all of the isolated RNA had been reverse transcribed. Measured with immunoSEQ multiplex PCR; TCRdb has only the in-frame clones, and not every one. The data contain around 290,000 clones, 8% of them seen just once; the ten biggest clones take up more than 1%. This clone was seen only a few times. The germline V gene encodes CDR1 SQVTM and CDR2 ANQGSEA. The CDR3 runs 13 residues. What was sequenced was central memory CD4+ T cells from blood. The chain couples TRBV29-1 to TRBJ1-3, with a weak D call TRBD1 (5 bases). The TCR originated in a woman between 18 and 29 years old in good health. As DNA, the CDR3 is TGCTCCGAAAAGGGGTATGAAGGGAACACCATATATTTT. It translates to CSEKGYEGNTIYF.